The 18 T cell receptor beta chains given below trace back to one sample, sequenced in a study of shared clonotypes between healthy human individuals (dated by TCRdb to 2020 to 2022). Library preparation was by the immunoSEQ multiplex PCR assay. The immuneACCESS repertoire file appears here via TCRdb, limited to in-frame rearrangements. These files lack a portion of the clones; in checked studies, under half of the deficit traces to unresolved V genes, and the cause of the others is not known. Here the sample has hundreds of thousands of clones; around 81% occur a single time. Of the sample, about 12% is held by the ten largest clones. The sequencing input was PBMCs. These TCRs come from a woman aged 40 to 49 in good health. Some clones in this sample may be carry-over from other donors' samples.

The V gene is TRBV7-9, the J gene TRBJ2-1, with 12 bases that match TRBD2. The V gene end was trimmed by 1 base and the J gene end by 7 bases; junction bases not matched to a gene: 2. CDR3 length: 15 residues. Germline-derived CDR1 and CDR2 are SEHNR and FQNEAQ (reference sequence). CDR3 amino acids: CASSLGTSGVNEQFF. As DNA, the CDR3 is TGTGCCAGCAGCTTAGGGACTAGCGGGGTTAATGAGCAGTTCTTC. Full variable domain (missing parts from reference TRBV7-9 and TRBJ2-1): DTGVSQNPRHKITKRGQNVTFRCDPISEHNRLYWYRQTLGQGPEFLTYFQNEAQLEKSRLLSDRFSAERPKGSFSTLEIQRTEQGDSAMYLCASSLGTSGVNEQFFGPGTRLTVL.

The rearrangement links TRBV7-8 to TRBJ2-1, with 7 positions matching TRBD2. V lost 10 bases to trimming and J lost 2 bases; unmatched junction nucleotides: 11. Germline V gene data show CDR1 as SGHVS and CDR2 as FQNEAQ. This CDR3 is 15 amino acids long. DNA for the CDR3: TGTGCCACCACAACGGGGCTAGCGGCCTACAATGAGCAGTTCTTC. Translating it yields CATTTGLAAYNEQFF. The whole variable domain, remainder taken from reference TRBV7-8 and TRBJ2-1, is GAGVSQSPRYKVAKRGQDVALRCDPISGHVSLFWYQQALGQGPEFLTYFQNEAQLDKSGLPSDRFFAERPEGSVSTLKIQRTQQEDSAVYLCATTTGLAAYNEQFFGPGTRLTVL.

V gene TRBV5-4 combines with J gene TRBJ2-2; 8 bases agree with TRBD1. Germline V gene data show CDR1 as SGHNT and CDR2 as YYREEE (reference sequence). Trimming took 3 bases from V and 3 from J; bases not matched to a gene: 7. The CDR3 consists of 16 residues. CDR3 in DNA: TGTGCCAGCAGCTCACCCCGACAGGGGCACACCGGGGAGCTGTTTTTT. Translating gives CASSSPRQGHTGELFF.

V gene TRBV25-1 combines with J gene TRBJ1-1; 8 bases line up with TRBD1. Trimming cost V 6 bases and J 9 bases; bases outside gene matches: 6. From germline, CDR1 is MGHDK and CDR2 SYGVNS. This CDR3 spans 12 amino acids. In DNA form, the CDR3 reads TGTGCCAGCAGCGCGACAGGGGTAAAAGCTTTCTTT. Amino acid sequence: CASSATGVKAFF.

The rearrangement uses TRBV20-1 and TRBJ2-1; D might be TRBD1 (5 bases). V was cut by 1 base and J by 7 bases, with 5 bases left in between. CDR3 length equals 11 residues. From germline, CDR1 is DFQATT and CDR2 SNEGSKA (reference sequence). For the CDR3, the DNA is TGCAGTGCTAGAGGGACAAATGAGCAGTTCTTC. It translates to CSARGTNEQFF.

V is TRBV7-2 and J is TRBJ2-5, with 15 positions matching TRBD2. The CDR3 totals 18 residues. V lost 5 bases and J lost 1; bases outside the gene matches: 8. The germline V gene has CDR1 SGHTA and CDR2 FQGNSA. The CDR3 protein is CASSPSRTSGRGQETQYF. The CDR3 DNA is TGTGCCAGCAGCCCCTCCCGGACTAGCGGGAGGGGCCAAGAGACCCAGTACTTC.

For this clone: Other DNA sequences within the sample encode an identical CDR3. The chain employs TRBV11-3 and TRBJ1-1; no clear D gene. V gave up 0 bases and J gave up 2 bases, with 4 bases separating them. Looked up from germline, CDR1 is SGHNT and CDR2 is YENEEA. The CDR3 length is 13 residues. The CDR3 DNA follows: TGTGCCAGCAGCTTAGAAGGTAACACTGAAGCTTTCTTT. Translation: CASSLEGNTEAFF.

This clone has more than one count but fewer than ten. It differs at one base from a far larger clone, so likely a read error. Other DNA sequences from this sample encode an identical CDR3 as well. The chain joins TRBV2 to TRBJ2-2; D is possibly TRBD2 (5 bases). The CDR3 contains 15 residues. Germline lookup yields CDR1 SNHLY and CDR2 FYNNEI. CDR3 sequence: CASSNKSPYTGELFF. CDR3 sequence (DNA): TGTGCCAGCAGTAATAAGTCCCCATACACCGGGGAACTGTTTTTT. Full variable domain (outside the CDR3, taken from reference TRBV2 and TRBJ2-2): EPEVTQTPSHQVTQMGQEVILRCVPISNHLYFYWYRQILGQKVEFLVSFYNNEISEKSEIFDDQFSVERPDGSNFTLKIRSTKLEDSAMYFCASSNKSPYTGELFFGEGSRLTVL.

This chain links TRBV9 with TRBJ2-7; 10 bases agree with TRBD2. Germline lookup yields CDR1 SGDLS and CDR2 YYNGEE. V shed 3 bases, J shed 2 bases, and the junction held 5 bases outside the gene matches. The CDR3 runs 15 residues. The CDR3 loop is CASSGVAGGPYEQYF. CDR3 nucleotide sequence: TGTGCCAGCAGCGGGGTAGCGGGAGGTCCCTACGAGCAGTACTTC. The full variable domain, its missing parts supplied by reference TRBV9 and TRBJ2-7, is DSGVTQTPKHLITATGQRVTLRCSPRSGDLSVYWYQQSLDQGLQFLIQYYNGEERAKGNILERFSAQQFPDLHSELNLSSLELGDSALYFCASSGVAGGPYEQYFGPGTRLTVT.

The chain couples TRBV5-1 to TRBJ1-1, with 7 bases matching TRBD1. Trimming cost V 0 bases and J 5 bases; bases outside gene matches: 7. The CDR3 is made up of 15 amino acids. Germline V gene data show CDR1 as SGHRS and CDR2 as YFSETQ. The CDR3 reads CASSLGVRGRTEAFF. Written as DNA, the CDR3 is TGCGCCAGCAGCTTGGGAGTGAGGGGGCGGACTGAAGCTTTCTTT.

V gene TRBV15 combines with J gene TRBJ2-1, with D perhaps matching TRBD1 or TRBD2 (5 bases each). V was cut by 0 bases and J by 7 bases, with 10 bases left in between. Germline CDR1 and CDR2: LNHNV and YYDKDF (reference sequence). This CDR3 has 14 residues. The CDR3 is CATSREGVRNEQFF. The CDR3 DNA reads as TGTGCCACCAGCAGAGAGGGGGTTCGGAATGAGCAGTTCTTC.

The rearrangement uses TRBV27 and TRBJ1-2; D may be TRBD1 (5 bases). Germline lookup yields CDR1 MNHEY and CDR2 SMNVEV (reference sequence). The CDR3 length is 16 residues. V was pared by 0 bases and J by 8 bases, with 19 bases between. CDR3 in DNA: TGTGCCAGCAGTTTATCGAGGCAGGGTGCCCCCCGGGGCTACACCTTC. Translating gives CASSLSRQGAPRGYTF.

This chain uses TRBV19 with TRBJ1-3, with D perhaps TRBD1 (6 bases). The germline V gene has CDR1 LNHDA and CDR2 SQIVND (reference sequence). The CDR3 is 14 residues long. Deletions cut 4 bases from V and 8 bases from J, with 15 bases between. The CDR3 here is CASSTAWGGHTIYF. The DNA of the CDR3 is TGTGCCAGTAGTACCGCCTGGGGGGGCCACACCATATATTTT.

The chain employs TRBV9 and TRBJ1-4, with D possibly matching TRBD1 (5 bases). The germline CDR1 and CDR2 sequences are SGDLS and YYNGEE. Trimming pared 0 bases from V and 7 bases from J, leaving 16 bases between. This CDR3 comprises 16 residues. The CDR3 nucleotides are TGTGCCAGCAGCGTAGGGCGACAGAAAGTAGGTGAAAAACTGTTTTTT. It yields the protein CASSVGRQKVGEKLFF.

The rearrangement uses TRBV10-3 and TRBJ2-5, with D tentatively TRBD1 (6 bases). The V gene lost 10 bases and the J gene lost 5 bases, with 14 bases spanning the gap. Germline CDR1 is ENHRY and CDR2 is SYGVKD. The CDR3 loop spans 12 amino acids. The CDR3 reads CATTQGRETQYF. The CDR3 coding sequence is TGTGCCACCACCCAGGGGCGGGAGACCCAGTACTTC.

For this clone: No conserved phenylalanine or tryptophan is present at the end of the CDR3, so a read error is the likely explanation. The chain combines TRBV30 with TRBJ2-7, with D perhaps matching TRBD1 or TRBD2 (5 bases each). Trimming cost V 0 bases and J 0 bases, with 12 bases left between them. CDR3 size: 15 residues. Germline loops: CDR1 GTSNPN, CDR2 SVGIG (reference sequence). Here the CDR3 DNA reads TGTGCCTGGAGTGTTGCCAGGGCGGGCTCCTACGAGCAGTACCTC. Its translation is CAWSVARAGSYEQYL.

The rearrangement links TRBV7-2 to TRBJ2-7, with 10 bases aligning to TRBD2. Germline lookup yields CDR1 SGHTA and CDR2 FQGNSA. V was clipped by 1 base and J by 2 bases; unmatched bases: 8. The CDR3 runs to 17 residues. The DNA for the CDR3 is TGTGCCAGCAGCTTAGTGAGTGGACTAGCGGTCCCCTACGAGCAGTACTTC. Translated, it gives CASSLVSGLAVPYEQYF.

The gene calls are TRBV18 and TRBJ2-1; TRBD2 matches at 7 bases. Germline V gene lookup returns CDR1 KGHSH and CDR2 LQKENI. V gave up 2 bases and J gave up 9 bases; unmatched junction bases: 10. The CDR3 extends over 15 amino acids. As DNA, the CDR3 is TGTGCCAGCTCACCAGCGGGAGACCCGGGAGGTGAGCAGTTCTTC. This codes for CASSPAGDPGGEQFF.